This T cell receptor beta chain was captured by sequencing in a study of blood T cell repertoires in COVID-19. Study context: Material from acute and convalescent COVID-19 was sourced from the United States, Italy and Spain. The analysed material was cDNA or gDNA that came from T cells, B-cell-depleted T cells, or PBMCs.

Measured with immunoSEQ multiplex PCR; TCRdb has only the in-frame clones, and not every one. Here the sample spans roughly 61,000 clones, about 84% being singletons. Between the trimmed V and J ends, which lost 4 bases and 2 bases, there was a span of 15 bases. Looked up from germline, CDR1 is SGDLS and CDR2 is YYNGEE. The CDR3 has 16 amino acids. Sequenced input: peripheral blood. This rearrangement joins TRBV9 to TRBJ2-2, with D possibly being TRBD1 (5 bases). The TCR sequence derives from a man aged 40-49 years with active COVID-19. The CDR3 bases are TGTGCCAGCAGCCCTATGGGGCCAGCCAACACCGGGGAGCTGTTTTTT. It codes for CASSPMGPANTGELFF. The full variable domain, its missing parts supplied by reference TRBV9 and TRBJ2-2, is DSGVTQTPKHLITATGQRVTLRCSPRSGDLSVYWYQQSLDQGLQFLIQYYNGEERAKGNILERFSAQQFPDLHSELNLSSLELGDSALYFCASSPMGPANTGELFFGEGSRLTVL.